This T cell receptor (beta chain) was identified in a study of response to subunit inactivated influenza vaccine. Study observations and caveats: It was the authors' suggestion that each seasonal influenza vaccination recruits few new T cells.

Worth noting for this clonotype: Its antigen is as yet unknown.

TCRdb independently ran MiXCR on the RT-PCR reads; one entry per CDR3 protein. The table lists about 530,000 distinct CDR3 sequences, approximately 12% of them singletons. V was shortened by 4 bases and J by 2 bases, with 6 bases between the two germline ends. CDR1 is SGHRS, CDR2 YFSETQ, per germline. The CDR3 spans 12 residues. This receptor was identified in a man over 45 who received an inactivated influenza vaccine. The chain links TRBV5-1 to TRBJ2-5; D not certain. The specimen was PBMCs from blood, collected 45 days after vaccination. CDR3 amino acids: CASSEYQETQYF. The CDR3, as DNA: TGCGCCAGCAGCGAGTATCAAGAGACCCAGTACTTC.